These T cell receptor beta chains were read from a single sample in a study of shared clonotypes between healthy human individuals. The repertoire was sequenced with immunoSEQ multiplex PCR; TCRdb's copy has only in-frame clones and lacks some. The data contain about 1,800,000 clones, approximately 94% of them seen just once; the ten biggest clones take up under 1.5%. Sequencing input: naive CD8+ T cells sorted from blood. The receptors stem from a man between 18 and 29 years old in good health. The CDR3 runs from the conserved cysteine through the conserved F or W. The D gene is left open where the match is weak. Only part of the rows carry a size: once, few, many, or a class if the clone is expanded.

TRBJ2-1,.,TRBD2,TRBV6-6,TGTGCCAGCAGTTACTCGCTGCTAGCGGGAGTATATGAGCAGTTCTTC,CASSYSLLAGVYEQFF
TRBJ2-7,.,.,TRBV6-5,TGTGCCAGCAGTTACTTGGTCGGGTGGGAGCAGTACTTC,CASSYLVGWEQYF
TRBJ2-5,.,.,TRBV5-1,TGCGCCAGCAGCCCCGGCGGGCAGGGTGTGGAGACCCAGTACTTC,CASSPGGQGVETQYF
TRBJ1-3,.,.,TRBV7-9,TGTGCCAGCAGCTTAGTACTTGGACAGCTTAAAACCTCTGGAAACACCATATATTTT,CASSLVLGQLKTSGNTIYF
TRBJ1-1,.,.,TRBV10-1,TGCGCCAGCAGTGACACACCCAACACTGAAGCTTTCTTT,CASSDTPNTEAFF
TRBJ2-7,.,TRBD1,TRBV6-5,TGTGCCAGCCGGGACAGCGCCTACGAGCAGTACTTC,CASRDSAYEQYF
TRBJ2-7,.,TRBD2,TRBV5-6,TGTGCCAGCAGCTTCACTAGCGGGGTCTACGAGCAGTACTTC,CASSFTSGVYEQYF
TRBJ2-7,.,.,TRBV6-6,TGTGCCAGCAGCCCCGGCGTCTTTCGGTACGAGCAGTACTTC,CASSPGVFRYEQYF
TRBJ2-3,.,TRBD1,TRBV10-1,TGCGCCAGCAGTGGACAGGGGGCGCGAGTGGACACAGATACGCAGTATTTT,CASSGQGARVDTDTQYF
TRBJ2-7,.,.,TRBV6-1,TGTGCCAGCAGTGAAGTGGGTCAGACCTCCTACGAGCAGTACTTC,CASSEVGQTSYEQYF
TRBJ2-7,.,.,TRBV7-9,TGTGCCAGCAGCTTAACGGCAAGCTCCTACGAGCAGTACTTC,CASSLTASSYEQYF
TRBJ1-1,.,.,TRBV5-1,TGCGCCAGCAGCTTGGAAGGGGGACTGAACACTGAAGCTTTCTTT,CASSLEGGLNTEAFF
TRBJ2-7,.,TRBD2,TRBV11-2,TGTGCCAGCAGCTCTCCGTGGGGTCTAGCGGGAGGATCCCACGAGCAGTACTTC,CASSSPWGLAGGSHEQYF
TRBJ2-3,.,TRBD2,TRBV27,TGTGCCAGCAGTTGGACTAGAGATACGCAGTATTTT,CASSWTRDTQYF
TRBJ1-1,few,.,TRBV14,TGTGCCAGCAGCCAAGTTGGAGAAGCTTTCTTT,CASSQVGEAFF
TRBJ2-1,once,TRBD1,TRBV11-2,TGTGCCAGCAGCACTATACACGGGACAGAATACAATGAGCAGTTCTTC,CASSTIHGTEYNEQFF
TRBJ2-7,.,TRBD2,TRBV13,TGTGCCAGCAGCTTACGGGGGGGAGTAAGCTCCTACGAGCAGTACTTC,CASSLRGGVSSYEQYF
TRBJ2-7,.,TRBD1,TRBV13,TGTGCCAGCAGCTTGGGGTCGACAGGGAACTACGAGCAGTACTTC,CASSLGSTGNYEQYF
TRBJ1-2,.,.,TRBV11-2,TGTGCCAGCAGCTTAGAAGCCGGCTACACCTTC,CASSLEAGYTF
TRBJ1-1,.,TRBD1,TRBV4-1,TGCGCCAGCAGCCAAGGCAGGGGGCAGGGCACTGAAGCTTTCTTT,CASSQGRGQGTEAFF
TRBJ2-5,.,TRBD1,TRBV19,TGTGCCAGTAGTCGGGACAGGGACCAAGAGACCCAGTACTTC,CASSRDRDQETQYF
TRBJ1-2,.,.,TRBV7-9,TGTGCCAGCAGTAGTACCGGGACGCCCATAGGGGATGGCTACACCTTC,CASSSTGTPIGDGYTF
TRBJ2-7,.,.,TRBV6-5,TGTGCCAGCAGTTACTCGTCTGGGCCCGGCTACGAGCAGTACTTC,CASSYSSGPGYEQYF
TRBJ2-3,.,.,TRBV9,TGTGCCAGCAGCGATCCTCATGGGGGGACAGATACGCAGTATTTT,CASSDPHGGTDTQYF
TRBJ1-4,.,.,TRBV2,TGTGCCAGCAGTGCTTACAGGGACGGGGAAAAACTGTTTTTT,CASSAYRDGEKLFF
TRBJ2-5,.,TRBD1,TRBV7-9,TGTGCCAGCAGCTCCTTAACAGGGGGCTTGGAGACCCAGTACTTC,CASSSLTGGLETQYF
TRBJ1-1,.,.,TRBV14,TGTGCCAGCAGCCAAGAAGGGGGGTTGATACCGAACACTGAAGCTTTCTTT,CASSQEGGLIPNTEAFF
TRBJ1-1,.,.,TRBV27,TGTGCCAGCAGTGGGTCCAGGGGAACTGAAGCTTTCTTT,CASSGSRGTEAFF
TRBJ2-5,once,TRBD1,TRBV10-1,TGCGCCAGCAGTGAATCCGGACAGGGGGGAGAGACCCAGTACTTC,CASSESGQGGETQYF
TRBJ2-1,.,.,TRBV4-3,TGCGCCAGCAGCCAAGTGCTGAATGAGCAGTTCTTC,CASSQVLNEQFF
TRBJ2-4,.,.,TRBV5-4,TGTGCCAGCAGCCCTGGGGACAAAAACATTCAGTACTTC,CASSPGDKNIQYF
TRBJ2-1,.,.,TRBV13,TGTGCCAGCAGCCCCCCGGTGGGGAGCTCCTACAATGAGCAGTTCTTC,CASSPPVGSSYNEQFF
TRBJ2-3,.,.,TRBV10-3,TGTGCCGTCCGAGGAAGTCAGGTAGTTATGGCAGATACGCAGTATTTT,CAVRGSQVVMADTQYF
TRBJ2-7,.,.,TRBV5-6,TGTGCCAGCAGCACAGGACTCCTTCCCTACGAGCAGTACTTC,CASSTGLLPYEQYF
TRBJ1-4,.,.,TRBV5-6,TGTGCCAGCAGCCACCAGGATAATGAAAAACTGTTTTTT,CASSHQDNEKLFF
TRBJ2-1,.,.,TRBV10-2,TGCGCCAGCACGGGCCCCCTCTACAATGAGCAGTTCTTC,CASTGPLYNEQFF
TRBJ2-3,.,TRBD2,TRBV7-9,TGTGCCAGCAGCCCACTAGCGGGGTCAGCAGATACGCAGTATTTT,CASSPLAGSADTQYF
TRBJ2-1,.,TRBD2,TRBV4-3,TGCGCCAGCAGCCCGGGACTAGCGGGAGTGTCCACCGGTGAGCAGTTCTTC,CASSPGLAGVSTGEQFF
TRBJ2-7,.,TRBD1,TRBV9,TGTGCCAGCAGCACAGGGACAGCCACCTACGAGCAGTACTTC,CASSTGTATYEQYF
TRBJ2-3,.,.,TRBV4-1,TGCGCCAGCAGCCGGCCTAGCGAGTCAATTAGCACAGATACGCAGTATTTT,CASSRPSESISTDTQYF
TRBJ1-2,.,.,TRBV9,TGTGCCAGCAGCGCCGAGAAACTGGGATCTGGCTACACCTTC,CASSAEKLGSGYTF
TRBJ1-3,.,.,TRBV5-1,TGCGCCAGCAGCTTGGACAGCCCGAACTCTGGAAACACCATATATTTT,CASSLDSPNSGNTIYF
TRBJ1-1,.,.,TRBV14,TGTGCCAGCAGCGGGCAGGGTGGCACTGAAGCTTTCTTT,CASSGQGGTEAFF
TRBJ2-3,once,.,TRBV11-2,TGTGCCAGCAGCTTAGACAGGGGCACAGATACGCAGTATTTT,CASSLDRGTDTQYF
TRBJ2-6,.,TRBD1,TRBV19,TGTGCCAGTAGTATAGATGGACAGGGGGCAGAAGGGGCCAACGTCCTGACTTTC,CASSIDGQGAEGANVLTF
TRBJ2-5,.,TRBD1,TRBV6-6,TGTGCCAGCAGTTCCGGGACAGTCCAAGAGACCCAGTACTTC,CASSSGTVQETQYF
TRBJ2-1,.,TRBD2,TRBV7-9,TGTGCCAGCAGCCCTGCGACTAGCGGGGGGTCTCAGTTCTTC,CASSPATSGGSQFF